This T cell receptor beta chain was captured in a study of T cell repertoires in cytomegalovirus infection. Study at large: The public TCR beta signatures pointed to both CMV infection and matching HLA type.

As to this clonotype: Its target is unknown.

V dropped 3 bases and J dropped 4; count of bases not matched to a gene: 23. The germline CDR1 and CDR2 sequences are SGHTA and FQGNSA. The CDR3 runs to 21 residues. TCRdb processed the reads anew with MiXCR; each CDR3 protein has one entry. The sample consists of approximately 34,000 distinct CDR3 sequences, about 48% of them appearing once. This chain uses TRBV7-2 with TRBJ2-3; 9 bases are shared with TRBD2. Sequences were derived from CD8+ T cells from cultured PBMCs, sampled from culture after CMV antigen stimulation. The TCR comes from a human donor in good health (CMV status not recorded). Some clones in this sample may be carry-over from other donors' samples. CDR3 residues: CASSFQLTGTSREEGADTQYF. The CDR3 region has the DNA TGTGCCAGCAGCTTCCAACTAACCGGGACTAGCCGAGAAGAGGGGGCAGATACGCAGTATTTT.